One and the same sample provided the 29 T cell receptor beta chains below, sequenced in a study of blood T cell repertoires in COVID-19 (dated by TCRdb to about 2020). The protocol used for the library was the immunoSEQ multiplex PCR assay. Drawn from immuneACCESS, this table holds only the in-frame rearrangements with V and J called that TCRdb kept. Clones are partly lost; checked studies trace under half to an unresolved V gene and leave the rest unexplained. For this sample the table gives about 180,000 clones, of which almost 80% were detected only once. The ten largest clones add up to less than 30% of the sample. Sequencing was done on a sample of peripheral blood. The receptors shown here come from a woman in her seventies with acute or convalescent COVID-19.

This sequence joins TRBV11-2 and TRBJ2-7, with TRBD2 identical over 7 bases. The germline gives CDR1 SGHAT, CDR2 FQNNGV. The CDR3 consists of 15 residues. The J segment lost 1 base and the V segment lost 2 bases, leaving 5 bases of the junction unmatched. The CDR3 here is CASSLQGGESYEQYF. CDR3 DNA sequence: TGTGCCAGCAGCTTACAGGGAGGGGAGTCCTACGAGCAGTACTTC.

J is TRBJ1-3 and V is TRBV5-1; D remains unclear. This CDR3 contains 16 residues. Trimming took off 0 bases at V and 0 bases at J, with 10 bases between the two ends. Looked up from germline, CDR1 is SGHRS and CDR2 is YFSETQ. For the CDR3, the DNA is TGCGCCAGCAGCTTGGCTGGTCGGTACTCTGGAAACACCATATATTTT. Translated: CASSLAGRYSGNTIYF.

V and J are TRBV27 and TRBJ2-1; D is unresolved. In germline, CDR1 is MNHEY, CDR2 SMNVEV (reference sequence). V dropped 2 bases and J dropped 6 bases, with 8 bases sitting between them. There are 13 residues in the CDR3. CDR3 in amino acids: CASSLGLINEQFF. Here the CDR3 DNA reads TGTGCCAGCAGTTTAGGGCTGATCAATGAGCAGTTCTTC.

This clone was counted a single time. CDR3: CASRIAGPYEQYF. In nucleotides, the CDR3 is TGCGCCAGCAGAATAGCGGGACCCTACGAGCAGTACTTC. This chain links TRBV10-1 with TRBJ2-7; 8 nucleotides align to TRBD2. With 6 bases clipped from V and 2 bases from J, the junction kept 3 bases outside the gene matches. CDR1 is WNHNN and CDR2 is SYGVQD in the germline V gene (reference sequence). The CDR3 spans 13 residues.

V and J are TRBV3-1 (or the pseudogene TRBV3-2) and TRBJ1-2; 8 nucleotides agree with TRBD1. Germline-derived CDR1 and CDR2 are LGHDT and YNNKEL (reference sequence). The J segment lost 4 bases and the V segment lost 4 bases, leaving 2 bases of the junction unmatched. The CDR3 consists of 13 residues. CDR3 nucleotide sequence: TGTGCCAGCAGCCCTGGACAGGGCTATGGCTACACCTTC. Translated, it gives CASSPGQGYGYTF.

J is TRBJ2-3 and V is TRBV27; 7 bases are shared with TRBD1. CDR1 is MNHEY and CDR2 is SMNVEV in the germline V gene (reference sequence). The CDR3 has 15 residues. Losses at the gene ends were 2 bases for V and 7 bases for J; bases not matched to a gene: 9. The CDR3 nucleotides read TGTGCCAGCAGTTTACGGACAGGATTGGGGAATACGCAGTATTTT. Translated, it gives CASSLRTGLGNTQYF.

In nucleotides, the CDR3 is TGCGCCAGCAGTGATTTTACTAGCGGGGGCTACAATGAGCAGTTCTTC. Protein: CASSDFTSGGYNEQFF. The chain is built from TRBV10-1 and TRBJ2-1, with TRBD2 matching over 11 bases. Germline V gene data show CDR1 as WNHNN and CDR2 as SYGVQD (reference sequence). The CDR3 is 16 amino acids. V lost 3 bases and J lost 3; bases outside the gene matches: 4.

J is TRBJ2-1 and V is TRBV29-1, with a tentative D call TRBD1 (6 bases). Germline loops: CDR1 SQVTM, CDR2 ANQGSEA. V was cut by 8 bases and J by 6 bases, with 14 bases left in between. This CDR3 is built from 12 residues. CDR3 DNA sequence: TGCAGCTCCCTCCGGGACATCAATGAGCAGTTCTTC. It is translated as CSSLRDINEQFF.

This clone came up a few times. The chain uses TRBV20-1 and TRBJ1-1; TRBD1 is a possible D gene (6 bases). The ends were cut back, 3 bases at V and 11 bases at J, with 10 bases in the middle. The CDR3 consists of 10 residues. Germline CDR1 is DFQATT and CDR2 is SNEGSKA (reference sequence). The CDR3 DNA reads as TGCAGTGCTAGTCAGGGGACGGCTTTCTTT. As protein: CSASQGTAFF.

J is TRBJ1-6 and V is TRBV19; 7 bases are a match to TRBD1. J was trimmed by 7 bases and V by 7 bases; bases with no gene match: 7. The length of the CDR3 is 14 residues. Germline lookup yields CDR1 LNHDA and CDR2 SQIVND (reference sequence). As DNA, the CDR3 is TGTGCCAGTAACCGGGACAGCCTAAATTCACCCCTCCACTTT. It is translated as CASNRDSLNSPLHF.

The chain combines TRBV5-1 with TRBJ1-2; D possibly corresponds to TRBD1 (5 bases). V was pared by 4 bases and J by 4 bases, with 20 bases between. Germline loops: CDR1 SGHRS, CDR2 YFSETQ. The length of the CDR3 is 16 residues. The CDR3 loop reads CASSPRAGVGSYGYTF. In DNA form, the CDR3 reads TGCGCCAGCAGCCCCCGGGCGGGGGTCGGTAGCTATGGCTACACCTTC.

This clone was detected once. This chain joins TRBV7-8 and TRBJ1-6, with no clear D. Trimming shortened V by 5 bases and J by 1 base, and 12 bases separated the two germline ends. From germline, CDR1 is SGHVS and CDR2 FQNEAQ. This CDR3 is built from 16 residues. The CDR3 spells CASSQAGGSYNSPLHF. DNA of the CDR3: TGTGCCAGCAGCCAAGCGGGCGGGTCCTATAATTCACCCCTCCACTTT.

The chain couples TRBV18 to TRBJ2-5; 9 positions agree with TRBD1. V gave up 7 bases and J gave up 5 bases; unmatched junction bases: 11. Germline CDR1 is KGHSH and CDR2 is LQKENI. The CDR3 sequence is 15 residues long. CDR3 protein: CASLKDRGREETQYF. As DNA, the CDR3 is TGTGCCAGCTTAAAGGACAGGGGTAGAGAGGAGACCCAGTACTTC. The whole variable domain, filled in from reference TRBV18 and TRBJ2-5, reads NAGVMQNPRHLVRRRGQEARLRCSPMKGHSHVYWYRQLPEEGLKFMVYLQKENIIDESGMPKERFSAEFPKEGPSILRIQQVVRGDSAAYFCASLKDRGREETQYFGPGTRLLVL.

The chain recombines TRBV5-4 with TRBJ2-3, with TRBD1 matching over 7 bases. V lost 1 base to trimming and J lost 5 bases; unmatched junction nucleotides: 4. Germline V lookup: CDR1 SGHNT, CDR2 YYREEE (reference sequence). The CDR3 extends over 14 amino acids. In DNA form, the CDR3 reads TGTGCCAGCAGCTTGAAGGCAGGGGGAGATACGCAGTATTTT. Translation: CASSLKAGGDTQYF.

In this sample, this clone turned up once. The V gene is TRBV7-9, the J gene TRBJ2-2; maybe TRBD2 (6 bases). The CDR3 consists of 17 residues. From germline, CDR1 is SEHNR and CDR2 FQNEAQ (reference sequence). V was shortened by 4 bases and J by 2 bases, with 17 bases between the two germline ends. The CDR3 region is CASSSPGRLENTGELFF. DNA of the CDR3: TGTGCCAGCAGCTCTCCCGGAAGACTAGAAAACACCGGGGAGCTGTTTTTT. Based on the CDR3 plus reference TRBV7-9 and TRBJ2-2, the full variable domain is DTGVSQNPRHKITKRGQNVTFRCDPISEHNRLYWYRQTLGQGPEFLTYFQNEAQLEKSRLLSDRFSAERPKGSFSTLEIQRTEQGDSAMYLCASSSPGRLENTGELFFGEGSRLTVL.

The V gene is TRBV3-1 (or the pseudogene TRBV3-2), the J gene TRBJ2-7; 8 bases line up with TRBD2. The CDR3 totals 16 residues. The trim removed 3 bases at V and 4 bases at J, leaving 11 bases unmatched. Germline-derived CDR1 and CDR2 are LGHDT and YNNKEL (reference sequence). For the CDR3, the DNA is TGTGCCAGCAGCCAGGGCGTAGCGGGAAGAGGTTACGAGCAGTACTTC. This translates into CASSQGVAGRGYEQYF.

This clone was counted at least ten times. The J gene is TRBJ1-2, the V gene TRBV7-9; D is unclear. With 2 bases removed from V and 5 bases from J, the gap between germline ends came to 12 bases. CDR1 and CDR2 (germline): SEHNR, FQNEAQ (reference sequence). CDR3 length equals 14 residues. CDR3 region: CASSLSGGGYGYTF. DNA for the CDR3: TGTGCCAGCAGCTTAAGTGGTGGCGGGTATGGCTACACCTTC.

This clone appeared a single time. The gene calls are TRBV6-2 or TRBV6-3 and TRBJ2-7; 14 nucleotides agree with TRBD2. There are 16 residues in the CDR3. Germline assignment: CDR1 MNHEY and CDR2 SVGEGT. The V and J ends lost 5 bases and 4 bases, in that order; junction bases with no gene match: 7. CDR3 nucleotides: TGTGCCAGCAGTAAAAGACTAGCGGGAGGGTGGTACGAGCAGTACTTC. The encoded protein is CASSKRLAGGWYEQYF.

There are a few counts of this clone. The rearrangement joins TRBV7-2 to TRBJ2-3; D gene uncertain. This CDR3 region has 17 residues. Trimming cost V 1 base and J 2 bases, with 16 bases left between them. Germline V CDR1 and CDR2: SGHTA, FQGNSA. CDR3 nucleotides: TGTGCCAGCAGCTTAGAACGCGGTCCCCAGATCACAGATACGCAGTATTTT. Translated: CASSLERGPQITDTQYF.

The chain carries TRBV11-3 and TRBJ2-1; 8 nucleotides agree with TRBD2. Germline V gives CDR1 SGHNT, CDR2 YENEEA. V gave up 2 bases and J gave up 9 bases; unmatched junction bases: 9. The CDR3 totals 15 residues. The CDR3 DNA follows: TGTGCCAGCAGCTTATTAGCCAGCGGGAGTGGTGAGCAGTTCTTC. Translating gives CASSLLASGSGEQFF.

CDR3 loop: CAISESREGANGYTF. CDR3 nucleotides: TGTGCCATCAGTGAGTCACGGGAGGGGGCAAATGGCTACACCTTC. The V call is TRBV10-3, the J call TRBJ1-2; 7 bases line up with TRBD1. This CDR3 contains 15 residues. CDR1 ENHRY and CDR2 SYGVKD come from the germline V gene. With V trimmed by 0 bases and J by 6 bases, 7 bases remained unmatched.

The count of this clone is one. V usage is TRBV19 and J usage is TRBJ2-7; 7 bases are a match to TRBD2. The CDR3 length is 14 residues. Germline V gene data show CDR1 as LNHDA and CDR2 as SQIVND (reference sequence). Trimming at V came to 6 bases and at J to 2 bases, leaving 7 bases not matched to a gene. The DNA of the CDR3 is TGTGCCAGTAGGAATACTGCGGGAGCCTACGAGCAGTACTTC. This translates into CASRNTAGAYEQYF. Supplemented by reference TRBV19 and TRBJ2-7, the full variable domain reads DGGITQSPKYLFRKEGQNVTLSCEQNLNHDAMYWYRQDPGQGLRLIYYSQIVNDFQKGDIAEGYSVSREKKESFPLTVTSAQKNPTAFYLCASRNTAGAYEQYFGPGTRLTVT.

The count of this clone is one. The rearrangement uses TRBV23-1 and TRBJ1-5, with 8 positions matching TRBD1. TRBV23-1 is an ORF, and what it does is uncertain. Trimming at V came to 2 bases and at J to 0 bases, leaving 9 bases not matched to a gene. There are 18 residues in the CDR3. For the CDR3, the DNA is TGCGCCAGCAGTCAACTCGACAGGGGACCATATAGCAATCAGCCCCAGCATTTT. Translation: CASSQLDRGPYSNQPQHF.

The rearrangement uses TRBV9 and TRBJ2-7; the match to TRBD2 covers 13 bases. Germline V gene sequence: CDR1 SGDLS, CDR2 YYNGEE. J lost 3 bases, V lost 4 bases, and 4 bases had no gene match. The CDR3 is 15 amino acids. The CDR3 DNA is TGTGCCAGCAGCCCCCGGACTAGCGGGAGCTACGAGCAGTACTTC. Protein product: CASSPRTSGSYEQYF.

The chain carries TRBV10-2 and TRBJ1-5; tentative D call: TRBD1 (5 bases). V was cut by 6 bases and J by 0 bases, with 9 bases left in between. The CDR3 totals 14 residues. Germline V gives CDR1 WSHSY, CDR2 SAAADI. CDR3 protein: CASRPGGSNQPQHF. The CDR3 region has the DNA TGCGCCAGCAGACCGGGGGGTAGCAATCAGCCCCAGCATTTT.

The chain couples TRBV3-1 (or the pseudogene TRBV3-2) to TRBJ2-7; unclear D gene. The CDR3 totals 15 residues. Germline V CDR1 and CDR2: LGHDT, YNNKEL (reference sequence). V was cut by 0 bases and J by 5 bases, with 14 bases left in between. The DNA for the CDR3 is TGTGCCAGCAGCCAAGATCTGGCTAGACGGAACGAGCAGTACTTC. Encoded protein: CASSQDLARRNEQYF.

V gene TRBV5-1 combines with J gene TRBJ2-7; 7 nucleotides match TRBD1. Germline-derived CDR1 and CDR2 are SGHRS and YFSETQ. This CDR3 has 14 residues. V gave up 0 bases and J gave up 6 bases; unmatched junction bases: 6. The CDR3 spells CASSLEGRGFEQYF. CDR3 sequence (DNA): TGCGCCAGCAGCTTGGAGGGCAGGGGGTTCGAGCAGTACTTC. Based on the CDR3 plus reference TRBV5-1 and TRBJ2-7, the full variable domain is KAGVTQTPRYLIKTRGQQVTLSCSPISGHRSVSWYQQTPGQGLQFLFEYFSETQRNKGNFPGRFSGRQFSNSRSEMNVSTLELGDSALYLCASSLEGRGFEQYFGPGTRLTVT.

This clone has just one count. The V call is TRBV2, the J call TRBJ1-2; 8 bases are a match to TRBD1. Germline values: CDR1 SNHLY, CDR2 FYNNEI. Trimming took 6 bases from V and 4 from J; bases not matched to a gene: 7. CDR3 size: 14 residues. The CDR3 nucleotides read TGTGCCAGCAGCGATGGGACAGGAACCTATGGCTACACCTTC. Translating it yields CASSDGTGTYGYTF.

This clone has a single count. The rearrangement links TRBV10-2 to TRBJ1-2, with TRBD1 as a possible D gene (5 bases). The CDR3 runs 13 residues. Germline-derived CDR1 and CDR2 are WSHSY and SAAADI. V lost 6 bases, J lost 6 bases, and 14 bases lay in between. As DNA, the CDR3 is TGCGCCAGCAGCTCCCAGGGAAAAAATGGCTACACCTTC. As protein: CASSSQGKNGYTF.